A selection of T cell receptor beta chains follows, all from one sample in a study of T-cell memory formation after mild COVID-19. TCRdb fed the 5' RACE reads into MiXCR, producing one record per CDR3 protein. In the table there are 110,000 or so distinct CDR3 sequences, 22% of which are singletons. The sample taken for sequencing was PBMCs or a T cell subset sorted from them (not recorded which). All receptors come from a man between 18 and 35 years old who had mild COVID-19 (a few samples of this study predate the infection). Cell type and time point are not known. CDR3s include the opening cysteine and the closing phenylalanine or tryptophan. The D gene is left open where the match is weak. Only part of the rows carry a size: once, few, many, or a class if the clone is expanded.

clone size | J gene | D gene | V gene | CDR3 protein | CDR3 DNA
NA | TRBJ1-1 | NA | TRBV19 | CAVGDHANTEAFF | TGTGCTGTTGGGGACCACGCGAACACTGAAGCTTTCTTT
NA | TRBJ2-7 | NA | TRBV6-5 | CASSISTVSYEQYF | TGTGCCAGCAGTATCTCGACGGTTTCCTACGAGCAGTACTTC
NA | TRBJ2-1 | TRBD1 | TRBV7-9 | CASVDLTGQILGEQFF | TGTGCCAGCGTAGATCTGACAGGGCAAATTCTCGGTGAGCAGTTCTTC
few | TRBJ1-6 | NA | TRBV5-6 | CASSTSGSGAPLHF | TGTGCCAGCAGTACCTCAGGGTCGGGTGCACCCCTCCACTTT
NA | TRBJ2-1 | NA | TRBV6-2/TRBV6-3 | CASTLSSYNEQFF | TGTGCAAGCACATTGAGCTCCTACAATGAGCAGTTCTTC
NA | TRBJ1-2 | NA | TRBV20-1 | CSARETGGEANYGYTF | TGCAGTGCTAGAGAGACCGGGGGGGAAGCTAACTATGGCTACACCTTC
NA | TRBJ2-7 | NA | TRBV5-1 | CASSGPVDGGDYEQYF | TGCGCCAGCAGTGGGCCCGTTGACGGGGGTGACTACGAGCAGTACTTC
NA | TRBJ2-7 | NA | TRBV6-5 | CASSYGGHYEQYF | TGTGCCAGCAGTTACGGGGGGCATTACGAGCAGTACTTC
NA | TRBJ1-1 | NA | TRBV29-1 | CSIKGWENTEAFF | TGCAGCATCAAAGGGTGGGAGAACACTGAAGCTTTCTTT
NA | TRBJ1-1 | TRBD1 | TRBV10-2 | CASRTWDSNTEAFF | TGCGCCAGCAGGACGTGGGACAGTAACACTGAAGCTTTCTTT